This record covers a single T cell receptor (beta chain). The protocol was immunoSEQ multiplex PCR, while the TCRdb copy is restricted to in-frame clones and leaves out a portion. Of some 180,000 clones in the sample, roughly 89% were seen once. This entry is derived from a study of blood T cell repertoires in COVID-19. This CDR3 contains 16 residues. Germline V gene sequence: CDR1 LNHDA, CDR2 SQIVND (reference sequence). Trimming cost V 3 bases and J 7 bases; bases outside gene matches: 11. The sequence derives from a man aged 45-65 years with acute or convalescent COVID-19. The chain links TRBV19 to TRBJ1-5; TRBD1 aligns across 8 bases. Sequenced: peripheral blood. This CDR3 is CASSIDRGGDRQPQHF. The DNA of the CDR3 is TGTGCCAGTAGTATTGACAGGGGCGGTGATAGGCAGCCCCAGCATTTT. The full variable domain, in which reference TRBV19 and TRBJ1-5 provide the parts outside the CDR3, is DGGITQSPKYLFRKEGQNVTLSCEQNLNHDAMYWYRQDPGQGLRLIYYSQIVNDFQKGDIAEGYSVSREKKESFPLTVTSAQKNPTAFYLCASSIDRGGDRQPQHFGDGTRLSIL.